These 4 T cell receptor beta chains originate from one sample sequenced in a study of shared clonotypes between healthy human individuals. The method was immunoSEQ multiplex PCR; TCRdb's version includes in-frame clones alone and lacks a portion of them. Of some 490,000 clones listed, 81% are singletons. What was sequenced was PBMCs. Source of these receptors: a woman aged 40 to 50 in good health. Some clones in this sample may be carry-over from other donors' samples.

This clone was recorded a few times. The rearrangement uses TRBV11-3 and TRBJ2-5; no definite D call. The germline V and J ends were trimmed by 1 base and 4 bases, with 10 bases remaining between them. Germline loops: CDR1 SGHNT, CDR2 YENEEA. The CDR3 is made up of 14 amino acids. In nucleotides, the CDR3 is TGTGCCAGCAGCTTAGGATCGGGTGTAGAGACCCAGTACTTC. Protein sequence: CASSLGSGVETQYF.

This clone was observed a handful of times. This chain links TRBV7-9 with TRBJ2-7, with 10 nucleotides matching TRBD2. Germline lookup yields CDR1 SEHNR and CDR2 FQNEAQ (reference sequence). The length of the CDR3 is 15 residues. Trimming took 4 bases from V and 2 from J; bases not matched to a gene: 5. The CDR3 here is CASSSGTSVAYEQYF. The CDR3 DNA sequence: TGTGCCAGCAGCTCCGGGACTAGCGTCGCCTACGAGCAGTACTTC. The whole variable domain, filled in from reference TRBV7-9 and TRBJ2-7, reads DTGVSQNPRHKITKRGQNVTFRCDPISEHNRLYWYRQTLGQGPEFLTYFQNEAQLEKSRLLSDRFSAERPKGSFSTLEIQRTEQGDSAMYLCASSSGTSVAYEQYFGPGTRLTVT.

CDR3 residues: CASSQSGTEAFF. The CDR3 coding sequence is TGTGCCAGCAGCCAATCCGGAACTGAAGCTTTCTTT. The V gene is TRBV14, the J gene TRBJ1-1, with D uncertain. The CDR3 has 12 amino acids. The V end was cut by 2 bases, the J end by 5 bases, with 6 bases between. The germline V gene encodes CDR1 SGHDN and CDR2 FVKESK. Supplemented by reference TRBV14 and TRBJ1-1, the full variable domain reads EAGVTQFPSHSVIEKGQTVTLRCDPISGHDNLYWYRRVMGKEIKFLLHFVKESKQDESGMPNNRFLAERTGGTYSTLKVQPAELEDSGVYFCASSQSGTEAFFGQGTRLTVV.

This chain connects TRBV28 to TRBJ1-4, with 8 positions matching TRBD1. The CDR3 contains 15 residues. CDR1 and CDR2 from the germline V gene are MDHEN and SYDVKM. With 6 bases clipped from V and 8 bases from J, the junction kept 11 bases outside the gene matches. CDR3 sequence (DNA): TGTGCCAGCAGCATCAGGGGACAGGAGTTGGAAAAACTGTTTTTT. This sequence encodes CASSIRGQELEKLFF.